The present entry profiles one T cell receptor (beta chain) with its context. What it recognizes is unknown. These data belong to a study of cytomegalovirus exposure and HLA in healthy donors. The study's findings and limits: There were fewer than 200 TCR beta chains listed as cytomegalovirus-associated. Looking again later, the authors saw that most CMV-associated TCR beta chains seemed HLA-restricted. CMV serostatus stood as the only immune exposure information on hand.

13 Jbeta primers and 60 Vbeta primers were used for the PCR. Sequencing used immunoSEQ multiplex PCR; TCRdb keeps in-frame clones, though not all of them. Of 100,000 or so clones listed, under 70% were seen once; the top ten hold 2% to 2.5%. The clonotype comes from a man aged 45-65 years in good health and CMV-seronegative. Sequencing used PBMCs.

DNA of the CDR3: TGTGCCAGCAGCTTAGGTCCAGGGAATCAGCCCCAGCATTTT. It translates to CASSLGPGNQPQHF. This rearrangement joins TRBV7-2 to TRBJ1-5; a possible D gene is TRBD1 (5 bases). Germline V lookup: CDR1 SGHTA, CDR2 FQGNSA. V was cut by 1 base and J by 4 bases, with 8 bases left in between. The CDR3 runs to 14 residues.